This TCR beta chain was identified during a study of T cells in Graves' hyperthyroidism and ophthalmopathy. This clonotype was recorded at least ten times. Amplification yielded TCR beta CDR3 regions, with RNA transcripts as the source. The HTBI set primed first-round TCR CDR3 RT-PCR. TCRdb reprocessed the multiplex PCR reads with MiXCR, giving one entry per CDR3 protein. This sample has roughly 740,000 distinct CDR3 sequences; roughly 15% occur once, and the top ten carry roughly 8%. The ends were cut back, 3 bases at V and 0 bases at J, with 9 bases in the middle. Germline CDR1 and CDR2: KGHSH and LQKENI. This CDR3 is 15 amino acids long.

The chain links TRBV18 to TRBJ1-3; D is uncertain. Sequencing input: blood. This clonotype was obtained from a man aged 18 to 30 with Graves' hyperthyroidism. CDR3 protein: CASSPDLISGNTIYF. Here the CDR3 DNA reads TGTGCCAGCTCACCCGACCTAATCTCTGGAAACACCATATATTTT. Drawing the rest from reference TRBV18 and TRBJ1-3, the complete variable domain is NAGVMQNPRHLVRRRGQEARLRCSPMKGHSHVYWYRQLPEEGLKFMVYLQKENIIDESGMPKERFSAEFPKEGPSILRIQQVVRGDSAAYFCASSPDLISGNTIYFGEGSWLTVV.